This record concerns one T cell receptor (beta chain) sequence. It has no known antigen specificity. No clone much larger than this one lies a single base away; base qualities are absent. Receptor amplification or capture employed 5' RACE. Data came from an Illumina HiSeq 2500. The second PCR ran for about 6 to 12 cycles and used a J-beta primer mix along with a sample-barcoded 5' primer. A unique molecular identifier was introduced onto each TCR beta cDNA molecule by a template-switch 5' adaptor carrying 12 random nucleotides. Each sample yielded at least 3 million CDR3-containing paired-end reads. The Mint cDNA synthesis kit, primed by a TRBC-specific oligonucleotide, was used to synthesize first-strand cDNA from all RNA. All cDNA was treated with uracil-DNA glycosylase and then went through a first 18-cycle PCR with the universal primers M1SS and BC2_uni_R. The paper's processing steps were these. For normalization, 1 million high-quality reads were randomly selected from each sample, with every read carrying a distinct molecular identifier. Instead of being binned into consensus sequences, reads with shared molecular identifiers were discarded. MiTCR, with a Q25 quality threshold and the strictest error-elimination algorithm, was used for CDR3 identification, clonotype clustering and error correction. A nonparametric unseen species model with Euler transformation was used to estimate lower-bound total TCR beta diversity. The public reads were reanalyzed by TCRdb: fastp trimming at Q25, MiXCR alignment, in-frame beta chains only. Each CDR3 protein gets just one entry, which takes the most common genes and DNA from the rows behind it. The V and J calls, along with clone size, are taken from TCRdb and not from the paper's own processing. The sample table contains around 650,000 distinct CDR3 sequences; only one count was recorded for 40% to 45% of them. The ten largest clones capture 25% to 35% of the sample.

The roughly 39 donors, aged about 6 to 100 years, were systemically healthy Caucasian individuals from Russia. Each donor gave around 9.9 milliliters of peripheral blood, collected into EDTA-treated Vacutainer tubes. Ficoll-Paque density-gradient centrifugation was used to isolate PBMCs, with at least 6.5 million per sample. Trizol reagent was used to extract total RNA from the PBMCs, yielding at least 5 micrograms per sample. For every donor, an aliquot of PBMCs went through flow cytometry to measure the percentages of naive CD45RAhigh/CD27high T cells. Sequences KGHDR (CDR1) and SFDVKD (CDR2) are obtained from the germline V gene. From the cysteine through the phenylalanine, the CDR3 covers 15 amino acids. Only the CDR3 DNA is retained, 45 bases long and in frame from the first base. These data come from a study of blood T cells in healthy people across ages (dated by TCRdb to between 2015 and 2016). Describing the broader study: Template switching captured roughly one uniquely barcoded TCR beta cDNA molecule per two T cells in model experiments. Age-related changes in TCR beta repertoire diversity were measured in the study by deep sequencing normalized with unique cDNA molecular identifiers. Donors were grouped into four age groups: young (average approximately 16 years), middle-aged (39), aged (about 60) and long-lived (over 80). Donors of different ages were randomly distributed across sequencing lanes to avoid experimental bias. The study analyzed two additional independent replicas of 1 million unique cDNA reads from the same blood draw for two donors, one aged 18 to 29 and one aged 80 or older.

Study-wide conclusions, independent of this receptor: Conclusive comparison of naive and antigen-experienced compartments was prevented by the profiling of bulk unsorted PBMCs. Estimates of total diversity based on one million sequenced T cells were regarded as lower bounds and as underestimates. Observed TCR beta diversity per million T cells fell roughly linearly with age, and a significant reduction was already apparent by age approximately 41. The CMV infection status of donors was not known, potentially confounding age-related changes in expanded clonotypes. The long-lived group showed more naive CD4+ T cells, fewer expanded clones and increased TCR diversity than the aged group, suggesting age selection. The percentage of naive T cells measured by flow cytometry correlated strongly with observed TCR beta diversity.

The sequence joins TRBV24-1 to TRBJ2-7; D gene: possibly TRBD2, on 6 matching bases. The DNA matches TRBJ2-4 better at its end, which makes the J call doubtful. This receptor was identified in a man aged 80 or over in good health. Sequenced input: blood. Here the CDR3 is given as CATSDGGAAKNIQYF. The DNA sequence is TGTGCCACCAGTGATGGAGGGGCGGCCAAAAACATTCAGTACTTC.